The source of this T cell receptor (beta chain) is a study of T-cell reconstitution after alpha-beta-depleted transplantation in children. The TCRbeta library was prepared with unique molecular identifiers. Using its own MiXCR run on the PCR reads, TCRdb lists one record per CDR3 protein. The sample consists of a few hundred thousand distinct CDR3 sequences, approximately 9.8% of them appearing once. Between the trimmed V and J ends, which lost 1 base and 4 bases, there was a span of 13 bases. Germline assignment: CDR1 MGHRA and CDR2 YSYEKL. This CDR3 has 15 amino acids. There are many counts of this clonotype.

The TCR was taken from a human donor who donated a stem cell graft to a child with SCID. This chain uses TRBV4-1 with TRBJ1-1; possible D gene TRBD1, 6 bases. Here the sequenced sample was PBMCs from the stem cell graft donor, taken from the stem cell graft. CDR3 sequence reads: CASSQVQGIPTEAFF. The CDR3 region has the DNA TGCGCCAGCAGCCAAGTCCAGGGGATACCCACTGAAGCTTTCTTT.